The clone carrying this T cell receptor (beta chain) showed up just a few times. This CDR3 has 14 residues. These data come from a study of blood T cells in healthy people across ages. Combining a sample-barcoded 5' primer with a J-beta primer mix, a second PCR ran for about 7 to 11 cycles. One entry per CDR3 protein results from TCRdb running MiXCR on the 5' RACE reads. The table lists under 2,000,000 distinct CDR3 sequences, about 50% of them singletons. The clonotype originates from a woman aged 40 to 49 in good health. The V and J genes are TRBV21-1 and TRBJ2-4. TRBV21-1 is described as a pseudogene. What was sequenced was blood. The CDR3 DNA follows: TGTGCCAGCAGCACTATCTGTTGCAAAAACATTCAGTACTTC. This encodes CASSTICCKNIQYF.